These 15 T cell receptor beta chains were all obtained from the same sample, sequenced in a study of blood T cell repertoires in COVID-19. The table came from immunoSEQ multiplex PCR; TCRdb's copy has only in-frame clones and leaves some out. The sample lists about 100,000 clones, approximately 80% seen once, with roughly a third in the top ten. Material for sequencing was peripheral blood. The receptors originated from a man in his sixties or seventies with active or convalescent COVID-19.

CDR3: CASSSGGPGNEQFF. CDR3 DNA: TGTGCCAGTAGCAGCGGGGGGCCCGGGAATGAGCAGTTCTTC. This sequence joins TRBV19 and TRBJ2-1; 9 nucleotides match TRBD2. Germline V lookup: CDR1 LNHDA, CDR2 SQIVND (reference sequence). Unmatched junction bases numbered 7, after V lost 6 bases and J lost 7 bases. This CDR3 is 14 amino acids long.

This clone has a handful of counts. The V call is TRBV24-1, the J call TRBJ1-1; tentative D call: TRBD1 (5 bases). V was cut by 4 bases and J by 1 base, with 12 bases left in between. The CDR3 totals 15 residues. Germline CDR1 KGHDR, CDR2 SFDVKD. As DNA, the CDR3 is TGTGCCACCAGTGACTCAGGACAACCGAACACTGAAGCTTTCTTT. Translation gives CATSDSGQPNTEAFF.

This clone was observed a handful of times. The chain employs TRBV28 and TRBJ1-4, with 9 nucleotides matching TRBD1. The CDR3 is 15 residues long. The V gene's germline CDR1 is MDHEN and CDR2 SYDVKM. V dropped 2 bases and J dropped 7; count of bases not matched to a gene: 5. This CDR3 is CASSLAGQGGEKLFF. The CDR3 coding sequence is TGTGCCAGCAGTTTAGCGGGACAGGGTGGTGAAAAACTGTTTTTT.

V and J are TRBV29-1 and TRBJ1-1; 10 positions match TRBD1. V lost 5 bases to trimming and J lost 2 bases; unmatched junction nucleotides: 5. CDR3 length equals 14 residues. The germline gives CDR1 SQVTM, CDR2 ANQGSEA. DNA for the CDR3: TGCAGCGTTAGACAGGGGGCCCTTAACACTGAAGCTTTCTTT. Translating it yields CSVRQGALNTEAFF.

V and J are TRBV28 and TRBJ1-4; TRBD1 agrees at 7 bases. This CDR3 spans 17 amino acids. The V and J ends lost 5 bases and 3 bases, in that order; junction bases with no gene match: 12. The germline V gene encodes CDR1 MDHEN and CDR2 SYDVKM. The CDR3 DNA reads TGTGCCAGCAGTCAGACAGGGTGGGGGTCCGCTAATGAAAAACTGTTTTTT. It encodes CASSQTGWGSANEKLFF.

The chain joins TRBV5-1 to TRBJ2-7; 12 nucleotides agree with TRBD1. This CDR3 spans 14 amino acids. J lost 5 bases, V lost 4 bases, and 4 bases had no gene match. Germline CDR1 and CDR2: SGHRS and YFSETQ. The CDR3 loop reads CASSGGQGAHEQYF. CDR3 in DNA: TGCGCCAGCAGCGGGGGACAGGGGGCTCACGAGCAGTACTTC.

This clone has only a few counts. The J gene is TRBJ1-2, the V gene TRBV5-1; a possible D gene is TRBD1 (5 bases). The germline V gene has CDR1 SGHRS and CDR2 YFSETQ. CDR3 length equals 15 residues. V lost 3 bases and J 4 bases, leaving 16 bases between the germline ends. CDR3 nucleotide sequence: TGCGCCAGCAGCTCCTTACAGGCGAACGGCTATGGCTACACCTTC. Its protein product is CASSSLQANGYGYTF.

V is TRBV6-5 and J is TRBJ2-2; the match to TRBD2 covers 10 bases. The germline gives CDR1 MNHEY, CDR2 SVGAGI. The CDR3 is 14 residues long. Germline trimming cut 8 bases from V and 7 bases from J; bases unmatched to any gene: 7. This chain's CDR3 is CASAGLAIRGELFF. The CDR3 bases are TGTGCCAGCGCGGGACTAGCGATACGCGGGGAGCTGTTTTTT.

This CDR3 is CASSIGSWNTEAFF. Written as DNA, the CDR3 is TGCGCCAGCAGCATAGGGAGCTGGAACACTGAAGCTTTCTTT. V usage is TRBV5-1 and J usage is TRBJ1-1; D remains ambiguous. The CDR3 consists of 14 residues. Trimming took 4 bases from V and 1 from J, leaving 11 bases between them. Germline V CDR1 and CDR2: SGHRS, YFSETQ.

The gene calls are TRBV24-1 and TRBJ1-2, with D possibly TRBD1 on 5 matching bases. Deletions cut 1 base from V and 5 bases from J, with 7 bases between. The CDR3 is 13 residues long. Germline V gene data show CDR1 as KGHDR and CDR2 as SFDVKD. DNA of the CDR3: TGTGCCACCAGTGATTTTTCAGGGTATGGCTACACCTTC. Translated: CATSDFSGYGYTF.

This clone was seen a single time. This chain connects TRBV7-6 to TRBJ1-2; 10 bases match TRBD1. Germline assignment: CDR1 SGHVS and CDR2 FNYEAQ. This CDR3 is built from 15 residues. J gave up 8 bases and V 2 bases, and 8 bases lay outside the gene matches. CDR3 sequence reads: CASSLSDRGNSGYTF. CDR3 DNA sequence: TGTGCCAGCAGCTTATCGGACAGGGGGAATTCGGGCTACACCTTC.

The chain joins TRBV28 to TRBJ2-1; 7 nucleotides line up with TRBD1. The CDR3 consists of 16 residues. After removal of 5 bases from V and 2 bases from J, the junction contained 9 bases not matched to a gene. Per germline, CDR1 MDHEN and CDR2 SYDVKM. The CDR3 is CASSPGDSITYNEQFF. The CDR3 bases are TGTGCCAGCAGTCCCGGGGACAGTATAACCTACAATGAGCAGTTCTTC.

The gene calls are TRBV7-9 and TRBJ2-7, with D perhaps TRBD2 (5 bases). The V end was cut by 1 base, the J end by 0 bases, with 13 bases between. Germline CDR1 is SEHNR and CDR2 is FQNEAQ (reference sequence). This CDR3 region has 16 residues. The CDR3 is CASSLGGMRASYEQYF. CDR3 bases: TGTGCCAGCAGCTTAGGAGGAATGCGGGCCTCCTACGAGCAGTACTTC.

The chain links TRBV7-2 to TRBJ2-2; a weak D match, TRBD1 (6 bases). This CDR3 comprises 15 residues. Germline V gene lookup returns CDR1 SGHTA and CDR2 FQGNSA. V was shortened by 1 base and J by 5 bases, with 11 bases between the two germline ends. The CDR3 coding sequence is TGTGCCAGCAGCTTAGAAGGGACAAGGACCGGGGAGCTGTTTTTT. Its protein product is CASSLEGTRTGELFF.

The chain recombines TRBV7-9 with TRBJ1-1, with a possible D match to TRBD1 (5 bases). Germline-derived CDR1 and CDR2 are SEHNR and FQNEAQ (reference sequence). The germline V and J ends were trimmed by 6 bases and 7 bases, with 9 bases remaining between them. This CDR3 has 11 residues. The CDR3 spells CASRGDFEAFF. The DNA for the CDR3 is TGTGCCAGCAGAGGGGACTTTGAAGCTTTCTTT. The entire variable domain, with the rest obtained from reference TRBV7-9 and TRBJ1-1, is as follows: DTGVSQNPRHKITKRGQNVTFRCDPISEHNRLYWYRQTLGQGPEFLTYFQNEAQLEKSRLLSDRFSAERPKGSFSTLEIQRTEQGDSAMYLCASRGDFEAFFGQGTRLTVV.